This T cell receptor (beta chain) comes out of a study of blood T cell repertoires in COVID-19. Study information: Sites across the United States, Italy and Spain contributed samples from acute and convalescent COVID-19.

Clones were sequenced by immunoSEQ multiplex PCR, and TCRdb holds only the in-frame ones, with some missing. The sample yields some 300,000 clones, 90% seen once. Exposed enrollees encountered a COVID-19 case at some point within 2 weeks before study entry. Specimen: PBMCs or T cells enriched from blood (not recorded which). The sequence came from a woman in her thirties who had been exposed to COVID-19.

The CDR3 DNA is TGTGCCAGCAGCTTGGTACACTTCGGACGGAGAGGGTTAGCCAAAAACATTCAGTACTTC. This gives the protein CASSLVHFGRRGLAKNIQYF. The chain has TRBV11-3 and TRBJ2-4; a possible D gene is TRBD2 (5 bases). The CDR3 length is 20 residues. V was trimmed by 3 bases and J by 0 bases, leaving 24 bases between them. Germline V gene data show CDR1 as SGHNT and CDR2 as YENEEA.